This T cell receptor beta chain was sequenced during a study of T cell changes during pregnancy in multiple sclerosis. The CDR3 extends over 11 amino acids. Trimming stripped 3 bases from V and 8 bases from J, with 5 bases between. Per the germline V gene, CDR1 is LGHNT and CDR2 is FRNRAP. Profiling relied on immunoSEQ multiplex PCR, and the TCRdb table lists in-frame clones only, not all of them. The data hold 15,000 or so clones, with 80% to 90% observed a single time. This sequence was found in a female donor with multiple sclerosis, enrolled in a pregnancy study. Source: CD8+ T cells from peripheral blood mononuclear cells, taken in the first trimester of pregnancy. The rearrangement uses TRBV12-5 and TRBJ2-1; no clear D. This chain's CDR3 is CASGFRDEQFF. The CDR3 nucleotides read TGTGCTAGTGGTTTTAGAGATGAGCAGTTCTTC.